Below, 24 T cell receptor beta chains from the same sample are listed, as sequenced in a study of neoadjuvant nivolumab and ipilimumab in lung cancer. Assay: immunoSEQ multiplex PCR; the TCRdb copy retains only in-frame clones and omits some. The sample includes tens of thousands of clones, 75% to 90% of them seen just once. This sample comprised blood, obtained before neoadjuvant nivolumab, alone or with ipilimumab. Every receptor here comes from an adult with non-small cell lung cancer. Some clones in this sample may be carry-over from other donors' samples.

This clone was detected only once. This chain joins TRBV7-2 and TRBJ2-7; the match to TRBD1 covers 7 bases. V was pared by 0 bases and J by 3 bases, with 26 bases of the junction left unmatched. Per the germline V gene, CDR1 is SGHTA and CDR2 is FQGNSA. This CDR3 comprises 22 residues. Here the CDR3 reads CASSLAHQRLRTGQSQSYEQYF. CDR3 bases: TGTGCCAGCAGCTTAGCGCACCAGAGATTGAGGACAGGCCAGTCCCAGAGCTACGAGCAGTACTTC. Filled out from reference TRBV7-2 and TRBJ2-7, the complete variable domain reads GAGVSQSPSNKVTEKGKDVELRCDPISGHTALYWYRQSLGQGLEFLIYFQGNSAPDKSGLPSDRFSAERTGGSVSTLTIQRTQQEDSAVYLCASSLAHQRLRTGQSQSYEQYFGPGTRLTVT.

This chain connects TRBV7-2 to TRBJ2-7, with 9 bases identical to TRBD2. Germline V lookup: CDR1 SGHTA, CDR2 FQGNSA. Trimming removed 5 bases from V and 3 bases from J; junction bases left unmatched: 5. CDR3 size: 14 residues. The CDR3 loop is CASSPGLAFYEQYF. The CDR3 region has the DNA TGTGCCAGCAGCCCGGGACTAGCCTTCTACGAGCAGTACTTC.

The gene calls are TRBV20-1 and TRBJ1-1; D remains unclear. Trimming cost V 3 bases and J 2 bases, with 4 bases left between them. Germline V lookup: CDR1 DFQATT, CDR2 SNEGSKA (reference sequence). This CDR3 region has 11 residues. The CDR3: CSARYNTEAFF. For the CDR3, the DNA is TGCAGTGCTAGGTATAACACTGAAGCTTTCTTT.

CDR3 loop: CASSLYRPGQAYEAHQETQYF. The CDR3 region has the DNA TGTGCCAGCAGCTTATATAGACCGGGACAGGCCTACGAGGCGCACCAAGAGACCCAGTACTTC. V usage is TRBV7-6 and J usage is TRBJ2-5; 8 nucleotides align to TRBD1. Germline CDR1 reads SGHVS; CDR2 reads FNYEAQ. V dropped 2 bases and J dropped 0; count of bases not matched to a gene: 20. CDR3 length equals 21 residues.

V is TRBV5-4 and J is TRBJ2-7; 11 nucleotides match TRBD2. CDR3 length: 16 amino acids. The V and J ends lost 4 bases and 3 bases, in that order; junction bases with no gene match: 9. Germline V gene data show CDR1 as SGHNT and CDR2 as YYREEE (reference sequence). The CDR3 nucleotides are TGTGCCAGCAGCAAGGGAGGACTAGCGGGCGTCTACGAGCAGTACTTC. This sequence encodes CASSKGGLAGVYEQYF.

In this sample, this clone turned up once. The chain uses TRBV29-1 and TRBJ2-3; TRBD2 agrees at 7 bases. Looked up from germline, CDR1 is SQVTM and CDR2 is ANQGSEA. The trim removed 7 bases at V and 11 bases at J, leaving 12 bases unmatched. The length of the CDR3 is 12 residues. The CDR3 sequence is CSAGSKGGLQYF. In DNA, the CDR3 is TGCAGCGCCGGCTCGAAGGGAGGGCTGCAGTATTTT.

The chain combines TRBV6-6 with TRBJ2-7; no reliable D call. The germline V gene has CDR1 MNHNY and CDR2 SVGAGI (reference sequence). Trimming stripped 4 bases from V and 0 bases from J, with 10 bases between. The CDR3 totals 14 residues. CDR3 DNA sequence: TGTGCCAGCAGTTCCGAAACTCTCTCCTACGAGCAGTACTTC. As protein: CASSSETLSYEQYF.

The chain employs TRBV9 and TRBJ2-7, with TRBD2 as a possible D gene (7 bases). Germline CDR1 and CDR2: SGDLS and YYNGEE. This CDR3 has 15 residues. Deletions cut 0 bases from V and 0 bases from J, with 10 bases between. In DNA form, the CDR3 reads TGTGCCAGCAGCGTAGGAGGGGGGGTCTCCTACGAGCAGTACTTC. This gives the protein CASSVGGGVSYEQYF.

This chain connects TRBV19 to TRBJ2-7; 7 positions agree with TRBD2. Germline assignment: CDR1 LNHDA and CDR2 SQIVND (reference sequence). Trimming removed 6 bases from V and 2 bases from J; junction bases left unmatched: 4. The CDR3 contains 13 residues. The CDR3 nucleotides are TGTGCCAGTAGCAGCGGGGATACCTACGAGCAGTACTTC. As protein: CASSSGDTYEQYF.

Written as DNA, the CDR3 is TGTGCCAGCAGCAGGGCCACAGATACGCAGTATTTT. Protein: CASSRATDTQYF. The gene calls are TRBV27 and TRBJ2-3; D possibly corresponds to TRBD1 (5 bases). Germline loops: CDR1 MNHEY, CDR2 SMNVEV (reference sequence). The CDR3 is made up of 12 amino acids. V was clipped by 6 bases and J by 2 bases, with 6 bases between them.

The chain combines TRBV6-9 with TRBJ2-7; 8 nucleotides line up with TRBD2. Germline loops: CDR1 MNHGY, CDR2 SVAAGI. Losses at the gene ends were 2 bases for V and 0 bases for J; bases not matched to a gene: 9. There are 17 residues in the CDR3. The CDR3, as DNA: TGTGCCAGCAGTTATAGGATCGATAGCGGGACCTCCTACGAGCAGTACTTC. It codes for CASSYRIDSGTSYEQYF.

This chain joins TRBV5-6 and TRBJ2-7; a possible D gene is TRBD2 (6 bases). This CDR3 has 14 amino acids. V was shortened by 2 bases and J by 0 bases, with 9 bases between the two germline ends. Germline CDR1 reads SGHDT; CDR2 reads YYEEEE. In DNA, the CDR3 is TGTGCCAGCAGCTTCGGAGCGGGCTCCTACGAGCAGTACTTC. This encodes CASSFGAGSYEQYF.

The J gene is TRBJ2-5, the V gene TRBV11-3, with D perhaps TRBD2 (6 bases). From germline, CDR1 is SGHNT and CDR2 YENEEA. This CDR3 has 15 residues. With 5 bases removed from V and 1 base from J, the gap between germline ends came to 14 bases. This CDR3 is CASSSGGNTQETQYF. CDR3 sequence (DNA): TGTGCCAGCAGCAGTGGGGGGAACACCCAAGAGACCCAGTACTTC.

The chain recombines TRBV6-5 with TRBJ2-1; D is unresolved. The length of the CDR3 is 11 residues. V lost 6 bases and J lost 9, with 9 bases in between. Germline CDR1 reads MNHEY; CDR2 reads SVGAGI. The CDR3 loop reads CASRTRGEQFF. The CDR3 nucleotides read TGTGCCAGCAGAACTCGAGGTGAGCAGTTCTTC.

The chain joins TRBV5-4 to TRBJ1-1, with D perhaps TRBD1 (5 bases). The germline V gene has CDR1 SGHNT and CDR2 YYREEE (reference sequence). V gave up 4 bases and J gave up 0 bases, with 10 bases separating them. The CDR3 covers 14 residues. The CDR3 nucleotides are TGTGCCAGCAGCGCCCGACAGCTGAACACTGAAGCTTTCTTT. Its translation: CASSARQLNTEAFF.

The V gene is TRBV7-2, the J gene TRBJ2-7; D may match TRBD1 or TRBD2 (5 bases each). With 5 bases removed from V and 1 base from J, the gap between germline ends came to 12 bases. The CDR3 runs to 14 residues. The V gene's germline CDR1 is SGHTA and CDR2 FQGNSA. The CDR3 sequence is CASSPSWGSYEQYF. The CDR3 nucleotides are TGTGCCAGCAGCCCCTCGTGGGGGTCCTACGAGCAGTACTTC.

The rearrangement uses TRBV29-1 and TRBJ2-5; tentatively, D is TRBD1 or TRBD2 (5 bases each). V gave up 7 bases and J gave up 8 bases, with 23 bases separating them. The CDR3 is 14 residues long. Germline values: CDR1 SQVTM, CDR2 ANQGSEA. CDR3 in DNA: TGCAGCGGACAGCTTATCTCAGGCGAGGGAACCCAGTACTTC. Translating gives CSGQLISGEGTQYF. Together with reference TRBV29-1 and TRBJ2-5, the CDR3 gives the full variable domain: SAVISQKPSRDICQRGTSLTIQCQVDSQVTMMFWYRQQPGQSLTLIATANQGSEATYESGFVIDKFPISRPNLTFSTLTVSNMSPEDSSIYLCSGQLISGEGTQYFGPGTRLLVL.

The V and J genes are TRBV14 and TRBJ2-7, with no clear D. The germline gives CDR1 SGHDN, CDR2 FVKESK. The CDR3 sequence is 16 residues long. The V and J ends lost 1 base and 1 base respectively, with 14 bases between them. The CDR3 loop is CASSQVSWAQSYEQYF. DNA of the CDR3: TGTGCCAGCAGCCAAGTCTCTTGGGCCCAATCCTACGAGCAGTACTTC.

V usage is TRBV30 and J usage is TRBJ1-2, with D unclear. The germline V and J ends were trimmed by 4 bases and 8 bases, with 17 bases remaining between them. Germline CDR1 GTSNPN, CDR2 SVGIG (reference sequence). The CDR3 runs to 13 residues. The CDR3 sequence: CAWIKVQGKGYTF. The CDR3 coding sequence is TGTGCCTGGATAAAGGTACAAGGAAAGGGCTACACCTTC.

The CDR3 here is CASSLDSGTSNQPQHF. CDR3 bases: TGTGCCAGCAGCTTAGATTCGGGGACCTCCAATCAGCCCCAGCATTTT. The V and J genes are TRBV7-2 and TRBJ1-5; tentatively, D is TRBD1 (5 bases). Looked up from germline, CDR1 is SGHTA and CDR2 is FQGNSA. Trimming shortened V by 1 base and J by 3 bases, and 13 bases separated the two germline ends. The CDR3 length is 16 residues.

The chain couples TRBV19 to TRBJ1-1; D is undetermined. Germline assignment: CDR1 LNHDA and CDR2 SQIVND (reference sequence). Trimming removed 3 bases at V and 4 bases at J, with 3 bases between. CDR3 length: 11 amino acids. CDR3 residues: CASSIFTEAFF. In nucleotides, the CDR3 is TGTGCCAGTAGTATTTTCACTGAAGCTTTCTTT.

The V call is TRBV29-1, the J call TRBJ2-1, with TRBD2 as a possible D gene (6 bases). Trimming left V 1 base short and J 1 base short, with 14 bases between. This CDR3 region has 16 residues. Per the germline V gene, CDR1 is SQVTM and CDR2 is ANQGSEA. This chain's CDR3 is CSVEGLGASSYNEQFF. The CDR3 DNA follows: TGCAGCGTTGAAGGACTAGGGGCGAGTTCCTACAATGAGCAGTTCTTC.

The chain links TRBV6-1 to TRBJ1-5, with 7 bases identical to TRBD1. The CDR3 length is 13 residues. CDR1 and CDR2 (germline): MNHNS, SASEGT. Trimming at V came to 4 bases and at J to 7 bases, leaving 4 bases not matched to a gene. CDR3 loop: CASSGTGWQPQHF. Here the CDR3 DNA reads TGTGCCAGCAGTGGGACAGGATGGCAGCCCCAGCATTTT.

The V call is TRBV29-1, the J call TRBJ2-1, with TRBD1 matching 9 bases. The CDR3 has 16 amino acids. Trimming at V came to 4 bases and at J to 2 bases, leaving 9 bases not matched to a gene. Germline-derived CDR1 and CDR2 are SQVTM and ANQGSEA. This CDR3 is CSVGGPRTGAYNEQFF. CDR3 DNA: TGCAGCGTTGGGGGACCCCGGACAGGGGCCTACAATGAGCAGTTCTTC.